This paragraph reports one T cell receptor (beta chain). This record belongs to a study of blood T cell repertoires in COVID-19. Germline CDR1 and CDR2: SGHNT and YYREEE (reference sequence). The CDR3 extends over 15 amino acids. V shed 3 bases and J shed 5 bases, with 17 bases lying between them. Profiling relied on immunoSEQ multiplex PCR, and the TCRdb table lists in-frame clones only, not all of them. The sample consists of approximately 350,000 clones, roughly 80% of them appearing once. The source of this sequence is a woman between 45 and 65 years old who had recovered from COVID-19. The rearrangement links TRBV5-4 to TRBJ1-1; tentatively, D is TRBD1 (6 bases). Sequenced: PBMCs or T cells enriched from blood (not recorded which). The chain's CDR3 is CASSSKTGLRTEAFF. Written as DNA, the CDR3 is TGTGCCAGCAGCTCTAAAACAGGGCTTCGGACTGAAGCTTTCTTT.